Shown below are 24 T cell receptor beta chains from a single sample sequenced in a study of Ad26.COV2.S vaccination and SARS-CoV-2 variants. Treatment noted: 15 to 20 received Ad26.COV2.S at low or high dose, single or two shots; about five received placebo; per-sample allocation not given. Day 63 after the first vaccine or placebo injection was the time point for sampling. Profiling relied on immunoSEQ multiplex PCR, and the TCRdb table lists in-frame clones only, not all of them. The table has around 300,000 clones, about 89% seen once; the top ten hold approximately 5%. The input for sequencing was peripheral blood, taken in a trial of Ad26.COV2.S vaccine versus placebo. The receptors come from a person aged 18 to 59 who received the Ad26.COV2.S COVID-19 vaccine or a placebo.

The rearrangement uses TRBV3-1 (or the pseudogene TRBV3-2) and TRBJ1-3, with a tentative D call TRBD1 (6 bases). Germline V gene lookup returns CDR1 LGHDT and CDR2 YNNKEL (reference sequence). V was cut by 6 bases and J by 0 bases, with 15 bases left in between. The length of the CDR3 is 16 residues. In DNA form, the CDR3 reads TGTGCCAGCAGACTACAGGGATCCGACTCTGGAAACACCATATATTTT. Its protein is CASRLQGSDSGNTIYF.

This rearrangement joins TRBV4-1 to TRBJ1-4, with D perhaps TRBD1 (5 bases). Germline assignment: CDR1 MGHRA and CDR2 YSYEKL. The CDR3 runs 16 residues. Trimming removed 5 bases from V and 0 bases from J, with 13 bases in between. The DNA for the CDR3 is TGCGCCAGCAGCGAAGTGGGGCTCACAACTAATGAAAAACTGTTTTTT. Residues: CASSEVGLTTNEKLFF.

V and J are TRBV5-1 and TRBJ1-1, with 8 bases aligning to TRBD1. V dropped 9 bases and J dropped 1; count of bases not matched to a gene: 14. The CDR3 runs 16 residues. The germline gives CDR1 SGHRS, CDR2 YFSETQ. The CDR3 loop is CAIKTGAFPPNTEAFF. The CDR3 DNA reads TGCGCCATCAAGACAGGGGCATTTCCTCCGAACACTGAAGCTTTCTTT. The variable domain in full, with the rest retrieved from reference TRBV5-1 and TRBJ1-1, is KAGVTQTPRYLIKTRGQQVTLSCSPISGHRSVSWYQQTPGQGLQFLFEYFSETQRNKGNFPGRFSGRQFSNSRSEMNVSTLELGDSALYLCAIKTGAFPPNTEAFFGQGTRLTVV.

V is TRBV19 and J is TRBJ2-5; D uncertain. Trimming took 5 bases from V and 5 from J, leaving 15 bases between them. The CDR3 is 14 amino acids. CDR1 and CDR2 from the germline V gene are LNHDA and SQIVND (reference sequence). CDR3 residues: CASSLIGLSETQYF. The CDR3 nucleotides read TGTGCCAGTAGTTTAATAGGGTTATCGGAGACCCAGTACTTC.

The gene calls are TRBV19 and TRBJ2-1; TRBD1 agrees at 7 bases. V trimming: 6 bases; J trimming: 3 bases; junction bases outside the gene matches: 8. CDR1 is LNHDA and CDR2 is SQIVND in the germline V gene (reference sequence). The CDR3 runs 15 residues. This chain's CDR3 is CASSPTGLNYNEQFF. The CDR3 DNA is TGTGCCAGTAGCCCGACAGGGTTGAACTACAATGAGCAGTTCTTC.

The genes are TRBV2 and TRBJ1-1; a possible D gene is TRBD1 (5 bases). The V gene lost 11 bases and the J gene lost 0 bases, with 13 bases spanning the gap. Germline CDR1 is SNHLY and CDR2 is FYNNEI. This CDR3 contains 13 residues. CDR3 loop: CAGKTVVNTEAFF. Here the CDR3 DNA reads TGTGCCGGCAAGACAGTAGTGAACACTGAAGCTTTCTTT.

The V gene is TRBV7-3, the J gene TRBJ2-5, with 7 bases aligning to TRBD1. The CDR3 is 14 residues long. The junction had 3 bases not matched to a gene; V was cut back by 3 bases and J by 2 bases. Germline values: CDR1 SGHTA, CDR2 FQGTGA. This CDR3 reads CASSLAGGQETQYF. As DNA, the CDR3 is TGTGCCAGCAGCTTGGCAGGGGGTCAAGAGACCCAGTACTTC.

The V call is TRBV10-1, the J call TRBJ2-1, with D hard to call. The V end lost 1 base, the J end lost 2 bases, and 18 bases lay between the germline ends. The CDR3 has 18 amino acids. The germline CDR1 and CDR2 sequences are WNHNN and SYGVQD (reference sequence). The CDR3 DNA reads TGCGCCAGCAGTGAGTTCCCAGGTGATCCTAACCCCTACAATGAGCAGTTCTTC. It is translated as CASSEFPGDPNPYNEQFF.

This chain links TRBV5-8 with TRBJ2-1; D ambiguous. CDR3 length equals 15 residues. Germline V lookup: CDR1 SGHTS, CDR2 YDEGEE. Trimming removed 0 bases at V and 9 bases at J, with 16 bases between. CDR3 in amino acids: CASSLVGKTEPEQFF. In nucleotides, the CDR3 is TGTGCCAGCAGCTTGGTTGGGAAAACGGAGCCTGAGCAGTTCTTC.

The V call is TRBV7-2, the J call TRBJ2-7; D remains unclear. V shed 3 bases and J shed 6 bases, with 12 bases lying between them. Germline lookup yields CDR1 SGHTA and CDR2 FQGNSA. The CDR3 sequence is 13 residues long. CDR3: CASSFGRSSEQYF. The DNA of the CDR3 is TGTGCCAGCAGCTTCGGGCGGTCGTCCGAGCAGTACTTC.

The chain recombines TRBV9 with TRBJ1-4, with TRBD1 as a possible D gene (5 bases). V lost 0 bases to trimming and J lost 3 bases, with 12 bases between them. CDR3 length equals 16 residues. Germline V CDR1 and CDR2: SGDLS, YYNGEE. The CDR3 DNA is TGTGCCAGCAGCGTAGGGCAGGGAGGGCCTAATGAAAAACTGTTTTTT. The encoded protein is CASSVGQGGPNEKLFF. The whole variable domain, remainder taken from reference TRBV9 and TRBJ1-4, is DSGVTQTPKHLITATGQRVTLRCSPRSGDLSVYWYQQSLDQGLQFLIQYYNGEERAKGNILERFSAQQFPDLHSELNLSSLELGDSALYFCASSVGQGGPNEKLFFGSGTQLSVL.

The V and J genes are TRBV11-2 and TRBJ2-1; the match to TRBD2 covers 10 bases. CDR1 and CDR2 from the germline V gene are SGHAT and FQNNGV. The CDR3 is made up of 15 amino acids. V gave up 1 base and J gave up 6 bases; unmatched junction bases: 3. CDR3 nucleotides: TGTGCCAGCAGCTTAGTCACTAGCGGGGCCAATGAGCAGTTCTTC. Encoded protein: CASSLVTSGANEQFF.

This chain connects TRBV10-2 to TRBJ1-1, with TRBD1 identical over 8 bases. CDR3 length equals 15 residues. The germline V gene has CDR1 WSHSY and CDR2 SAAADI. Germline trimming cut 3 bases from V and 2 bases from J; bases unmatched to any gene: 5. CDR3 protein: CASSDRDRQNTEAFF. The CDR3 nucleotides are TGCGCCAGCAGTGATCGGGACAGGCAAAACACTGAAGCTTTCTTT.

The chain joins TRBV28 to TRBJ1-2; D is ambiguous. The CDR3 sequence is 12 residues long. V dropped 5 bases and J dropped 7 bases, with 11 bases sitting between them. Per the germline V gene, CDR1 is MDHEN and CDR2 is SYDVKM. DNA for the CDR3: TGTGCCAGCAGTGCCCACCCGGGTGGCTACACCTTC. This codes for CASSAHPGGYTF.

The table lists this clone with a few counts. This chain joins TRBV30 and TRBJ2-7; 10 nucleotides match TRBD2. CDR3 length: 13 amino acids. J was trimmed by 5 bases and V by 5 bases; bases with no gene match: 6. Germline V gene lookup returns CDR1 GTSNPN and CDR2 SVGIG (reference sequence). DNA for the CDR3: TGTGCCTGGGACCCAACTAGCGGGGACGAGCAGTACTTC. Its protein product is CAWDPTSGDEQYF. Full variable domain (rest looked up from reference TRBV30 and TRBJ2-7): SQTIHQWPATLVQPVGSPLSLECTVEGTSNPNLYWYRQAAGRGLQLLFYSVGIGQISSEVPQNLSASRPQDRQFILSSKKLLLSDSGFYLCAWDPTSGDEQYFGPGTRLTVT.

The rearrangement uses TRBV21-1 and TRBJ1-1. TRBV21-1 is a pseudogene. This CDR3 is built from 15 residues. Here the CDR3 DNA reads TGTGCCAGCAGCACCTCGGACGGTCAGAACACTGAAGCTTTCTTT. The encoded protein is CASSTSDGQNTEAFF.

V usage is TRBV5-4 and J usage is TRBJ1-2; no definite D call. Germline V gene sequence: CDR1 SGHNT, CDR2 YYREEE (reference sequence). V gave up 5 bases and J gave up 6 bases, with 20 bases separating them. There are 15 residues in the CDR3. The CDR3 DNA sequence: TGTGCCAGCAGGGACCATAATAAGGTGACCCATGGCTACACCTTC. Translating it yields CASRDHNKVTHGYTF.

This clone was counted a single time. The chain combines TRBV6-5 with TRBJ2-1, with 8 nucleotides matching TRBD2. V lost 6 bases, J lost 2 bases, and 6 bases stayed unmatched. Germline values: CDR1 MNHEY, CDR2 SVGAGI. This CDR3 has 15 residues. CDR3 protein: CASRMGLGTYNEQFF. The CDR3 DNA reads TGTGCCAGCAGAATGGGACTAGGCACCTACAATGAGCAGTTCTTC.

This clone was seen more than once but under ten times. Sequence at one end of the junction differs from germline and may be a read error. The CDR3 spells CAWSKGLNTEAFF. In DNA, the CDR3 is TGTGCCTGGAGTAAAGGGTTGAATACTGAAGCTTTCTTT. This chain connects TRBV30 to TRBJ1-1; D unclear. The germline V gene has CDR1 GTSNPN and CDR2 SVGIG (reference sequence). CDR3 length equals 13 residues.

The chain uses TRBV29-1 and TRBJ2-7, with 7 bases matching TRBD1. CDR1 SQVTM and CDR2 ANQGSEA come from the germline V gene. V lost 4 bases to trimming and J lost 1 base; unmatched junction nucleotides: 4. The CDR3 contains 13 residues. CDR3 protein: CSVGGGTSYEQYF. CDR3 nucleotide sequence: TGCAGCGTTGGAGGGGGCACGTCCTACGAGCAGTACTTC.

The chain is built from TRBV6-6 and TRBJ1-1; 7 nucleotides match TRBD1. This CDR3 comprises 14 residues. CDR1 and CDR2 from the germline V gene are MNHNY and SVGAGI (reference sequence). The junction had 4 bases not matched to a gene; V was cut back by 5 bases and J by 1 base. CDR3 DNA: TGTGCCAGCAGTGGACGGACAGGGAACACTGAAGCTTTCTTT. This sequence encodes CASSGRTGNTEAFF.

The rearrangement joins TRBV10-2 to TRBJ1-1; D not certain. Deletions cut 6 bases from V and 0 bases from J, with 8 bases between. This CDR3 is built from 13 residues. From germline, CDR1 is WSHSY and CDR2 SAAADI. The CDR3 sequence is CASSPRLNTEAFF. CDR3 DNA: TGCGCCAGCAGCCCTCGTTTGAACACTGAAGCTTTCTTT.

A single count supports this clone. The rearrangement joins TRBV5-1 to TRBJ1-2; possibly TRBD1 for D (6 bases). The germline V gene has CDR1 SGHRS and CDR2 YFSETQ. The CDR3 extends over 14 amino acids. V lost 5 bases to trimming and J lost 3 bases, with 14 bases between them. The CDR3 loop reads CASRNRVSDYGYTF. The CDR3 nucleotides read TGCGCCAGCAGGAACAGGGTTTCCGACTATGGCTACACCTTC.

This clone was observed a single time. The V gene is TRBV30, the J gene TRBJ2-2, with 13 positions matching TRBD2. Germline values: CDR1 GTSNPN, CDR2 SVGIG (reference sequence). V lost 3 bases, J lost 6 bases, and 4 bases stayed unmatched. The CDR3 has 15 amino acids. The CDR3 spells CAWRGLAGVSGELFF. DNA for the CDR3: TGTGCCTGGAGAGGACTAGCGGGAGTCTCCGGGGAGCTGTTTTTT.